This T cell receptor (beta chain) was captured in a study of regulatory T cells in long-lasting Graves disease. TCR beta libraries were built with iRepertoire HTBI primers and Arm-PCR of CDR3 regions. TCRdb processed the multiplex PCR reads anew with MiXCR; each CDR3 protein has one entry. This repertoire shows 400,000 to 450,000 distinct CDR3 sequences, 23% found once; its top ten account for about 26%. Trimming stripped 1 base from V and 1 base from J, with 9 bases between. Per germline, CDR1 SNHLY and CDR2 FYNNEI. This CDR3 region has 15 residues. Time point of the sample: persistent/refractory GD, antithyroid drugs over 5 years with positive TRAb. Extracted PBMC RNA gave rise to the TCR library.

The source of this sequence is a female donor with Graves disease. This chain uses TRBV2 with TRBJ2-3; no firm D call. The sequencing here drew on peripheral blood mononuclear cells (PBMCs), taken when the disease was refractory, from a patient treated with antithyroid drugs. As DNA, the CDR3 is TGTGCCAGCAGTGAAGGGCCCAAAGGCACAGATACGCAGTATTTT. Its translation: CASSEGPKGTDTQYF. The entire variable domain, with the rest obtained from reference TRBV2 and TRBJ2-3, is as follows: EPEVTQTPSHQVTQMGQEVILRCVPISNHLYFYWYRQILGQKVEFLVSFYNNEISEKSEIFDDQFSVERPDGSNFTLKIRSTKLEDSAMYFCASSEGPKGTDTQYFGPGTRLTVL.